This is a list of T cell receptor beta chains from one sample in a study of control samples from healthy donors and cancer patients. Some clones are missing from TCRdb's copy, which holds only in-frame ones; the method was immunoSEQ multiplex PCR. The table lists some 100,000 clones, about 90% of them singletons. Source material: blood. The origin of the receptors is a woman between 50 and 59 years old in good health. CDR3s include the opening cysteine and the closing phenylalanine or tryptophan. A D gene is named only where the DNA matches it firmly. Size values are once, few and many counts, or a class for expanded clones, and some rows have none.

>TRBD2|TRBV15|.|TRBJ2-3
TGTGCCACCGCCCCCCTAGCGGGTGTCAGCACAGATACGCAGTATTTT
CATAPLAGVSTDTQYF
>TRBD1|TRBV5-1|.|TRBJ1-4
TGCGCCAGCAGCTCCCTACCCGCGACAGGGGGCGCGGGTGAAAAACTGTTTTTT
CASSSLPATGGAGEKLFF
>.|TRBV15|.|TRBJ1-2
TGTGCCACCAGCGGACGCGCGGGGGGCTACACCTTC
CATSGRAGGYTF
>.|TRBV7-3|.|TRBJ2-1
TGTGCCAGCTCGAGGGGGGACACCTTCGGTGAGCAGTTCTTC
CASSRGDTFGEQFF
>.|TRBV2|.|TRBJ2-5
TGTGCCAGCAGGACCCGGACGAGGGCAGAGACCCAGTACTTC
CASRTRTRAETQYF
>TRBD2|TRBV19|once|TRBJ2-7
TGTGCCAGTAGTGCCAAGCGGGGTTTCCCCTACGAGCAGTACTTC
CASSAKRGFPYEQYF
>.|TRBV5-6|.|TRBJ1-2
TGTGCCAGCAGCTTGCACGTGACAGCACTCTATGGCTACACCTTC
CASSLHVTALYGYTF
>TRBD2|TRBV12-5|.|TRBJ2-1
TGTGCTAGTGGTTTGGCTAGCGGGGGCCACAATGAGCAGTTCTTC
CASGLASGGHNEQFF
>.|TRBV7-2|once|TRBJ2-2
TGTGCCAGCAGCTTGGTATCATCACCCACCGGGGAGCTGTTTTTT
CASSLVSSPTGELFF
>TRBD1|TRBV18|.|TRBJ2-2
TGTGCCAGCTCTGGACAGGCGAACACCGGGGAGCTGTTTTTT
CASSGQANTGELFF
>.|TRBV30|.|TRBJ1-2
TGTGCCTGGAGACCCCGGGACCCAAGAGGGGGCTACACCTTC
CAWRPRDPRGGYTF
>.|TRBV7-3|few|TRBJ1-1
TGTGCCAGCAGCTCATCGACAGACAGTGAAGCTTTCTTT
CASSSSTDSEAFF
>TRBD1|TRBV19|.|TRBJ1-2
TGTGCCAGTAGATTGGGACAGGGGAACTATGGCTACACCTTC
CASRLGQGNYGYTF
>.|TRBV11-2|.|TRBJ2-3
TGTGCCAGCACCTCAACCCCGGGGCGTCAGTATTTT
CASTSTPGRQYF
>.|TRBV19|.|TRBJ1-2
TGTGCCAGTAGTATACGGGATCCGGCGGGCTACACCTTC
CASSIRDPAGYTF
>.|TRBV6-2/TRBV6-3|few|TRBJ2-1
TGTGCCAGCAGTTACTCGGGCAGGGGTTCGGGCGATGAGCAGTTCTTC
CASSYSGRGSGDEQFF
>.|TRBV6-6|few|TRBJ2-7
TGTGCCACCGCGGGGAGATCCTACGAGCAGTACTTC
CATAGRSYEQYF